The present entry profiles one T cell receptor beta chain with its context. Its antigen remains unknown. The data derive from a study of T-cell memory formation after mild COVID-19. Study-wide context: TCR clusters mostly belonged to single donors. Study-wide points: Memory cells collected pre-infection included some clones that later responded, suggesting cross-reactive memory joined. The second-wave clones peaking on day 37 were not confirmed as SARS-CoV-2-specific. Contracting CD4+ clones lay largely in CM and EM, with CD8+ ones residing in EMRA.

The CDR3 covers 16 residues. J lost 5 bases, V lost 4 bases, and 15 bases had no gene match. Germline CDR1 is SGHRS and CDR2 is YFSETQ. Each CDR3 protein is one row after TCRdb ran MiXCR on the 5' RACE reads. This sample has about 430,000 distinct CDR3 sequences, with less than 25% found just once. The TCR comes from an adult woman who had mild COVID-19 (a few samples of this study predate the infection). Cell type and time point are not known. The sequencing input was PBMCs or a T cell subset sorted from them (not recorded which). V is TRBV5-1 and J is TRBJ2-7; 7 bases match TRBD1. The CDR3: CASSAGFGQAGHEQYF. The CDR3 nucleotides read TGCGCCAGCAGCGCTGGCTTTGGACAGGCGGGCCACGAGCAGTACTTC.